These T cell receptor beta chains were read from a single sample in a study of CD8 T cells in ankylosing spondylitis. MiXCR, applied by TCRdb to the 5' RACE reads, yields one record per CDR3 protein. The sample records about 220,000 distinct CDR3 sequences, about 11% being singletons. The material sequenced was blood, either unsorted or a sorted T cell fraction (not recorded which). Every receptor here comes from a male donor with ankylosing spondylitis or in good health (not recorded which). The conserved cysteine and the conserved F or W are not part of the CDR3 here.

TRBJ2-1	TRBV6-5	ASSLTSGNNNEQF
TRBJ2-7	TRBV20-1	SASVDQGGEQY
TRBJ1-5	TRBV2	ASSQNRDNQPQH
TRBJ2-1	TRBV10-3	AISAGVAGGNEQF
TRBJ2-1	TRBV5-1	ASSPQGRDPYNEQF
TRBJ1-1	TRBV30	AWIQIEGARNTEAF
TRBJ2-5	TRBV30	AWSVPGLKETQY
TRBJ2-7	TRBV6-6	ASSSGVTEQY
TRBJ1-4	TRBV5-1	ASSLEAASRKLF
TRBJ1-2	TRBV5-1	ASSDRTTGYT
TRBJ2-7	TRBV3-1	ASSQGLSTASYEQY
TRBJ2-3	TRBV6-5	ASSYPGTDTQY
TRBJ2-2	TRBV6-4	ASSYWGTSNTGELF
TRBJ2-3	TRBV27	ASHSPGLKDTQY
TRBJ2-5	TRBV29-1	SVVRRETQY
TRBJ2-7	TRBV5-6	ASSLPGYAEY
TRBJ2-3	TRBV7-2	ASSLAPGLAGGRTDTQY
TRBJ2-7	TRBV14	ASSRRTGSYEQY
TRBJ1-3	TRBV12-3/TRBV12-4	ASSSAGSGNTIY
TRBJ2-5	TRBV7-2	ASSLGPSGAETQY
TRBJ2-7	TRBV5-1	ASSLSGTGTYEQY
TRBJ1-4	TRBV13	ASSLRTGALNEKLF
TRBJ2-2	TRBV15	ATSRDHRLGGTGELF
TRBJ1-2	TRBV7-8	ASTDRVTVYGYT
TRBJ2-2	TRBV28	ASSGTGGLINTGELF
TRBJ2-7	TRBV27	ASSLAGAYSYEQY
TRBJ1-1	TRBV5-1	ASSRGTGQNLNTEAF